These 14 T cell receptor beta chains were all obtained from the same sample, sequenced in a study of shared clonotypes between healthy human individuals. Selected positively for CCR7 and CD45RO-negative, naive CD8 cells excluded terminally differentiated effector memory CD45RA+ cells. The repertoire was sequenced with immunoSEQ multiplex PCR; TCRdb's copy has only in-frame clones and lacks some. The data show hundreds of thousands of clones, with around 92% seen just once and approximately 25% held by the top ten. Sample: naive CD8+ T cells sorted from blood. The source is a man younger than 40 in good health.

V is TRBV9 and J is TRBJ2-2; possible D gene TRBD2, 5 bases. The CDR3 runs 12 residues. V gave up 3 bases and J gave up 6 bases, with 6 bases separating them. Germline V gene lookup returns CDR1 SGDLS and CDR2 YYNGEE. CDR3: CASSGAAGELFF. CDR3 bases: TGTGCCAGCAGCGGAGCGGCCGGGGAGCTGTTTTTT.

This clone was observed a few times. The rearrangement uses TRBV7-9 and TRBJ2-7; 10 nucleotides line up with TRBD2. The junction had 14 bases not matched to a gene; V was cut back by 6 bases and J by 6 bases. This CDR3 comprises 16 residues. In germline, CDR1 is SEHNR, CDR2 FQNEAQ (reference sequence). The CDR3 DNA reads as TGTGCCAGCAGTTCGCCGTTAGGGGGACTAGCGTTCGAGCAGTACTTC. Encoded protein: CASSSPLGGLAFEQYF.

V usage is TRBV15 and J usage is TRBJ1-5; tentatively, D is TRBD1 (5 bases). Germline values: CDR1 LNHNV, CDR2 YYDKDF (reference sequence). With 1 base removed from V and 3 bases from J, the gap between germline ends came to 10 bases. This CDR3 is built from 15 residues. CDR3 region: CATSRGGEANQPQHF. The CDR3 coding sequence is TGTGCCACCAGCAGAGGGGGGGAAGCCAATCAGCCCCAGCATTTT.

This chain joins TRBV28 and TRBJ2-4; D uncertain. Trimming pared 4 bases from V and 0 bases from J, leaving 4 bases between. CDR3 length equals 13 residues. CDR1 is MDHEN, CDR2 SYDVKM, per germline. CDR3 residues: CASSYIAKNIQYF. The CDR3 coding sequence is TGTGCCAGCAGTTATATAGCCAAAAACATTCAGTACTTC.

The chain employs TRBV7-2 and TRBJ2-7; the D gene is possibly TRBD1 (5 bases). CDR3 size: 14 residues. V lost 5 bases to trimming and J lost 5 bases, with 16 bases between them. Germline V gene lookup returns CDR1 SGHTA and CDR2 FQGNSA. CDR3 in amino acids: CASSRWGPGNEQYF. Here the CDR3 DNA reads TGTGCCAGCAGCCGATGGGGCCCAGGTAACGAGCAGTACTTC.

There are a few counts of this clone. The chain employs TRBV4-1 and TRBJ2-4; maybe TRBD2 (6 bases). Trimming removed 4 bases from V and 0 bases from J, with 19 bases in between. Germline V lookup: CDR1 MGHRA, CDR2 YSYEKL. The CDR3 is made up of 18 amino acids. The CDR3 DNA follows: TGCGCCAGCAGCCCCCTCCTCGCGGGGAACTTAGCCAAAAACATTCAGTACTTC. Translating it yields CASSPLLAGNLAKNIQYF.

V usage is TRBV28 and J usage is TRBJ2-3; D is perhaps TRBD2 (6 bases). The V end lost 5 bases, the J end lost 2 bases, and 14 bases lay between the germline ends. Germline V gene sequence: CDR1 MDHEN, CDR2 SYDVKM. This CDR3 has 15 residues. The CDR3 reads CASSLGLSFTDTQYF. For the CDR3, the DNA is TGTGCCAGCAGTCTAGGACTATCTTTCACAGATACGCAGTATTTT.

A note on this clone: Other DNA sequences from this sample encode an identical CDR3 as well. The chain's CDR3 is CASSQDLGSYNEQFF. The CDR3 coding sequence is TGCGCCAGCAGCCAAGATCTGGGTTCCTACAATGAGCAGTTCTTC. V usage is TRBV4-3 and J usage is TRBJ2-1, with D unclear. CDR1 and CDR2 (germline): LGHNA, YSLEER. V shed 0 bases and J shed 1 base, with 7 bases lying between them. There are 15 residues in the CDR3.

CDR3 loop: CASRPQGDRNQPQHF. CDR3 in DNA: TGTGCCAGCAGACCACAGGGAGATCGCAATCAGCCCCAGCATTTT. The J gene is TRBJ1-5, the V gene TRBV28; TRBD1 might be the D (6 bases). The CDR3 loop spans 15 amino acids. Germline lookup yields CDR1 MDHEN and CDR2 SYDVKM. Trimming took 6 bases from V and 2 from J, leaving 14 bases between them. The whole variable domain, filled in from reference TRBV28 and TRBJ1-5, reads DVKVTQSSRYLVKRTGEKVFLECVQDMDHENMFWYRQDPGLGLRLIYFSYDVKMKEKGDIPEGYSVSREKKERFSLILESASTNQTSMYLCASRPQGDRNQPQHFGDGTRLSIL.

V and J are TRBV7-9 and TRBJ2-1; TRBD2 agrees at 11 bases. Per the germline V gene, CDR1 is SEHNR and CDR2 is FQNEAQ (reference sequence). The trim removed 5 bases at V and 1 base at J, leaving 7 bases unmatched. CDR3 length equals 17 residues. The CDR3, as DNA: TGTGCCAGCAGCCTGGAACTAGCGGGAGTATCCTACAATGAGCAGTTCTTC. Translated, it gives CASSLELAGVSYNEQFF.

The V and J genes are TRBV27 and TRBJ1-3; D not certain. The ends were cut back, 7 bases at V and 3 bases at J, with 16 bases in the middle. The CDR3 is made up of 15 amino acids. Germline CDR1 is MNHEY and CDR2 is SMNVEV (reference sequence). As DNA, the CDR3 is TGTGCCAGCACCCGACCGTTCTGGGTTGGAAACACCATATATTTT. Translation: CASTRPFWVGNTIYF.

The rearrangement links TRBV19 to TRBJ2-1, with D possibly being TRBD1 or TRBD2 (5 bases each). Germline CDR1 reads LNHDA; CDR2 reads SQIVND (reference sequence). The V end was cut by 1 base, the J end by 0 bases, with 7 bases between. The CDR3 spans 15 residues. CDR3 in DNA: TGTGCCAGTAGTATAGTCGGGACCTCCTACAATGAGCAGTTCTTC. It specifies CASSIVGTSYNEQFF.

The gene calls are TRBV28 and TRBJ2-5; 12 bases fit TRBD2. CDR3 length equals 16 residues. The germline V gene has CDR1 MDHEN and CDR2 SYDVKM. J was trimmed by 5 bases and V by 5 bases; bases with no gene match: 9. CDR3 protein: CASSEGLAGVGETQYF. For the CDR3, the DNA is TGTGCCAGCAGTGAGGGACTAGCGGGCGTGGGCGAGACCCAGTACTTC.

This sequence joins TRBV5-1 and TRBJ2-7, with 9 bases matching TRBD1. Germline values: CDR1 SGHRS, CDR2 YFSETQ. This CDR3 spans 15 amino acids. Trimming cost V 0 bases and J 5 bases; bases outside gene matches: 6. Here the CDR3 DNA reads TGCGCCAGCAGCTTGGCCGGGACAGGGACCAACGAGCAGTACTTC. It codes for CASSLAGTGTNEQYF.